This TCR beta chain was sequenced in a study of CD8+ T cells in alopecia areata. The V end was cut by 1 base, the J end by 7 bases, with 11 bases between. CDR1 and CDR2 from the germline V gene are MNHNS and SASEGT. The CDR3 totals 14 residues. This clone was seen a few times. Treatment in this sample: oral pan-JAK inhibitor, 5-10 mg twice daily. Sampling of alopecia areata patients yielded lesional scalp punch biopsies as well as peripheral blood. Sequencing templates came from extracted RNA that was reverse transcribed into cDNA. Clones were read by immunoSEQ multiplex PCR, and TCRdb kept only the in-frame ones, dropping some. Of about 220,000 clones listed, more than 45% are singletons.

The receptor comes from a human donor with alopecia areata. The chain uses TRBV6-1 and TRBJ1-5; D ambiguous. The sequencing used CD4+ T cells sorted from blood, collected at week 4, from a patient treated with tofacitinib. CDR3 loop: CASSEERGKQPQHF. CDR3 bases: TGTGCCAGCAGTGAAGAAAGAGGAAAGCAGCCCCAGCATTTT.